This TCR beta chain originates from a study of cytomegalovirus exposure and HLA in healthy donors. This clone has a single count. The PCR ran on 60 Vbeta and 13 Jbeta primers. Using immunoSEQ multiplex PCR, the repertoire was profiled, and TCRdb retains in-frame clones only, with some absent. The data contain approximately 110,000 clones, about 80% of them singletons. This CDR3 has 15 residues. Germline assignment: CDR1 SNHLY and CDR2 FYNNEI. The germline V and J ends were trimmed by 7 bases and 3 bases, with 18 bases remaining between them. Sequenced: PBMCs. This clonotype was sampled from a female donor in good health and CMV-seropositive. The rearrangement joins TRBV2 to TRBJ1-2; TRBD1 is a possible D gene (5 bases). Written as DNA, the CDR3 is TGTGCCAGCAACGAATGGGGCAGTTCAGACTATGGCTACACCTTC. This sequence encodes CASNEWGSSDYGYTF.